A single T cell receptor (beta chain) is shown here with its context. Its antigen is undetermined. The TCR beta CDR3 regions underwent amplification from RNA transcripts. The first round was an RT-PCR with HTBI primers, and the second round was a multiplex PCR. From the multiplex PCR reads, TCRdb called clonotypes with MiXCR, one entry per CDR3 protein. The sample records 350,000 to 450,000 distinct CDR3 sequences, 18% being singletons. The ends lost 2 bases at V and 8 bases at J; junction bases unmatched: 5. Germline CDR1 is MNHEY and CDR2 is SVGAGI. CDR3 size: 14 residues. The data belong to a study of Graves' ophthalmopathy and Graves' hyperthyroidism. General observations from the study: Thyroid clonotypes that were expanded above 0.001 frequency mostly also appeared in blood.

The chain joins TRBV6-5 to TRBJ2-4, with TRBD2 matching over 8 bases. The sequence was obtained from a woman younger than 30 with Graves' ophthalmopathy. Sample: peripheral blood. The CDR3 DNA sequence: TGTGCCAGCAGTTACCGGGAGGGCCAGTACATTCAGTACTTC. Its translation is CASSYREGQYIQYF.